This passage covers 8 T cell receptor beta chains from one sample sequenced in a study of blood T cell repertoires in COVID-19. Some clones are missing from TCRdb's copy, which holds only in-frame ones; the method was immunoSEQ multiplex PCR. This sample has 350,000 to 450,000 clones, with about 88% found just once. Specimen: peripheral blood. Receptor source: a woman in her forties with COVID-19, enrolled during active disease.

This clone turned up a few times. The rearrangement links TRBV7-2 to TRBJ2-7; 8 bases match TRBD1. J was trimmed by 5 bases and V by 0 bases; bases with no gene match: 6. Per the germline V gene, CDR1 is SGHTA and CDR2 is FQGNSA. The CDR3 covers 15 residues. In nucleotides, the CDR3 is TGTGCCAGCAGCTTAGCGCCAGGGGGCGGAAACGAGCAGTACTTC. As protein: CASSLAPGGGNEQYF.

The chain combines TRBV7-9 with TRBJ2-7; D unclear. The CDR3 is made up of 11 amino acids. V was shortened by 2 bases and J by 7 bases, with 6 bases between the two germline ends. From germline, CDR1 is SEHNR and CDR2 FQNEAQ (reference sequence). The chain's CDR3 is CASSLNGEQYF. The CDR3, as DNA: TGTGCCAGCAGCTTAAACGGGGAGCAGTACTTC.

V usage is TRBV9 and J usage is TRBJ2-1; 7 nucleotides match TRBD2. Losses at the gene ends were 5 bases for V and 8 bases for J; bases not matched to a gene: 16. The CDR3 is 16 amino acids. The germline V gene encodes CDR1 SGDLS and CDR2 YYNGEE. The CDR3: CASSAKGRGTLYEQFF. The DNA of the CDR3 is TGTGCCAGCAGTGCCAAGGGGCGGGGGACGTTGTATGAGCAGTTCTTC.

This clone was observed once. V usage is TRBV6-5 and J usage is TRBJ1-1, with 9 bases that match TRBD1. Per the germline V gene, CDR1 is MNHEY and CDR2 is SVGAGI. V dropped 6 bases and J dropped 6; count of bases not matched to a gene: 5. The CDR3 contains 13 residues. CDR3 loop: CASRATGGSEAFF. The CDR3 coding sequence is TGTGCCAGCAGAGCAACAGGGGGCTCTGAAGCTTTCTTT.

The chain combines TRBV5-1 with TRBJ2-7; tentatively, D is TRBD1 (8 bases). Germline lookup yields CDR1 SGHRS and CDR2 YFSETQ. The V end was cut by 4 bases, the J end by 1 base, with 18 bases between. The CDR3 covers 16 residues. CDR3 amino acids: CASSPLGGTGSYEQYF. In DNA, the CDR3 is TGCGCCAGCAGCCCTTTGGGGGGGACAGGATCCTACGAGCAGTACTTC.

The rearrangement links TRBV19 to TRBJ1-1; 9 bases agree with TRBD1. The CDR3 runs 15 residues. The V gene end was trimmed by 4 bases and the J gene end by 9 bases; junction bases not matched to a gene: 12. Germline V gene data show CDR1 as LNHDA and CDR2 as SQIVND (reference sequence). The CDR3 here is CASSRGTGTSLKAFF. The CDR3 bases are TGTGCCAGTAGTAGAGGGACAGGGACAAGTCTGAAAGCTTTCTTT.

The chain links TRBV19 to TRBJ1-1; D is perhaps TRBD1 (6 bases). CDR1 is LNHDA, CDR2 SQIVND, per germline (reference sequence). V was pared by 7 bases and J by 6 bases, with 15 bases between. This CDR3 comprises 13 residues. CDR3 loop: CASKTQGPAEAFF. The CDR3 DNA reads as TGTGCCAGTAAAACACAGGGACCCGCTGAAGCTTTCTTT.

The rearrangement uses TRBV7-2 and TRBJ1-2; TRBD1 aligns across 7 bases. Per the germline V gene, CDR1 is SGHTA and CDR2 is FQGNSA. The CDR3 contains 13 residues. J was trimmed by 4 bases and V by 3 bases; bases with no gene match: 2. The CDR3 DNA follows: TGTGCCAGCAGCTTGGGGACAGCCTATGGCTACACCTTC. Encoded protein: CASSLGTAYGYTF.